The clone carrying this T cell receptor (beta chain) was counted only a few times. The same CDR3 also results from other DNA sequences found in this sample. These data are taken from a study of lymphopenia after photon versus proton radiotherapy. Assay used: immunoSEQ multiplex PCR; TCRdb lists only in-frame clones, some missing. The sample holds about 70,000 clones, more than 75% seen once. V gave up 1 base and J gave up 2 bases, with 6 bases separating them. Germline V gene lookup returns CDR1 SNHLY and CDR2 FYNNEI. This CDR3 spans 13 amino acids. The receptor was isolated from a man of 80 years or more with esophageal cancer. The sample was peripheral blood, taken from a patient treated with proton-based radiotherapy. V and J are TRBV2 and TRBJ2-7; D is ambiguous. The CDR3 region is CASSEGPAYEQYF. DNA for the CDR3: TGTGCCAGCAGTGAAGGACCCGCCTACGAGCAGTACTTC.